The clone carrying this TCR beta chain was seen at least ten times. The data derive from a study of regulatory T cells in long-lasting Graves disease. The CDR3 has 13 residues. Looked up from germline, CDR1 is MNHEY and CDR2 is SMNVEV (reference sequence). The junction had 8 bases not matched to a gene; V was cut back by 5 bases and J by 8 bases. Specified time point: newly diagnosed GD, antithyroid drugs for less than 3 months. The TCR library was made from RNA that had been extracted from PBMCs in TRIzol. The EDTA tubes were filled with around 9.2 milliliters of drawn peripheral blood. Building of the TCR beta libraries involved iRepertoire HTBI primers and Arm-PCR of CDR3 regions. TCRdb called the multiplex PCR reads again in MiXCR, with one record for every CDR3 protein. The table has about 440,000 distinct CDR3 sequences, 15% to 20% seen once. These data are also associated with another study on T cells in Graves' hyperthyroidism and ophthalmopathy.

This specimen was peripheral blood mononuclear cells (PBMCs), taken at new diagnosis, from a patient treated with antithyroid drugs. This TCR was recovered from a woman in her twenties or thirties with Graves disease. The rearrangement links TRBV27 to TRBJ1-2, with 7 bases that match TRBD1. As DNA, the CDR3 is TGTGCCAGCAGTCCCGGGACAGAGGGGGGCTACACCTTC. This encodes CASSPGTEGGYTF.